Below are 2 T cell receptor beta chains sequenced from a single sample in a study of cytomegalovirus exposure and HLA in healthy donors. The primer mix had 60 Vbeta and 13 Jbeta primers. Assay used: immunoSEQ multiplex PCR; TCRdb lists only in-frame clones, some missing. In the table there are roughly 200,000 clones, roughly 85% of which are singletons. Sequencing used PBMCs. Receptor source: a woman aged 30 to 39 in good health and CMV-seropositive.

This clone appeared a single time. V and J are TRBV2 and TRBJ1-3; no clear D. CDR1 and CDR2 from the germline V gene are SNHLY and FYNNEI. Deletions cut 3 bases from V and 4 bases from J, with 10 bases between. CDR3 length: 14 amino acids. The CDR3 here is CASSEALVGNTIYF. DNA of the CDR3: TGTGCCAGCAGTGAGGCCCTAGTAGGAAACACCATATATTTT.

V usage is TRBV6-5 and J usage is TRBJ1-6; D uncertain. Deletions cut 6 bases from V and 2 bases from J, with 11 bases between. Germline CDR1 is MNHEY and CDR2 is SVGAGI. The CDR3 extends over 15 amino acids. The chain's CDR3 is CASRLFGAYNSPLHF. Written as DNA, the CDR3 is TGTGCCAGCAGGCTCTTCGGGGCCTATAATTCACCCCTCCACTTT.